This TCR beta chain was sequenced during a study of control samples from healthy donors and cancer patients. CDR1 KGHDR and CDR2 SFDVKD come from the germline V gene. V lost 4 bases and J 3 bases, leaving 3 bases between the germline ends. The length of the CDR3 is 12 residues. The data were produced by immunoSEQ multiplex PCR, yet TCRdb's version contains in-frame clones alone and is incomplete. The sample carries some 120,000 clones, around 87% recorded once. This sequence originates from a man aged 55 to 70 in good health. The sequenced material came from blood. This sequence joins TRBV24-1 and TRBJ1-5, with D unclear. CDR3 sequence reads: CATSDYNQPQHF. CDR3 DNA sequence: TGTGCCACCAGTGACTACAATCAGCCCCAGCATTTT.